The 5 T cell receptor beta chains presented below share a single source sample, sequenced in a study of spatial heterogeneity in lung cancer. TCRdb re-analysed the 5' RACE reads in MiXCR, keeping a single row per CDR3 protein. This sample has about 90,000 distinct CDR3 sequences; around 10% occur once, and the top ten carry about 7%. Time point defined: sample taken at primary tumor resection. No cell sorting; template was whole RNA from tumor, lung tissue or PBMC. This specimen was PBMCs, taken at surgery. These receptors were taken from a male donor with early-stage non-small cell lung cancer.

This clonotype turned up a few times. The chain has TRBV2 and TRBJ2-7; possible D gene TRBD2, 5 bases. Trimming pared 5 bases from V and 2 bases from J, leaving 16 bases between. The CDR3 is 15 residues long. Germline CDR1 reads SNHLY; CDR2 reads FYNNEI. Written as DNA, the CDR3 is TGTGCCAGCAGTCGATCCGGACTTCTGACCTACGAGCAGTACTTC. Translation gives CASSRSGLLTYEQYF.

This clonotype was seen only a few times. CDR3 bases: TGTGCCAGCAGCCTTACTAGCGGGGCCGCCCGGTACAATGAGCAGTTCTTC. Its protein product is CASSLTSGAARYNEQFF. The chain uses TRBV11-2 and TRBJ2-1; TRBD2 aligns across 10 bases. Losses at the gene ends were 5 bases for V and 4 bases for J; bases not matched to a gene: 11. The germline V gene has CDR1 SGHAT and CDR2 FQNNGV. CDR3 size: 17 residues. The full variable domain, completed using reference TRBV11-2 and TRBJ2-1, is EAGVAQSPRYKIIEKRQSVAFWCNPISGHATLYWYQQILGQGPKLLIQFQNNGVVDDSQLPKDRFSAERLKGVDSTLKIQPAKLEDSAVYLCASSLTSGAARYNEQFFGPGTRLTVL.

CDR3 nucleotide sequence: TGTGCCAGCAGCTTAGCGAGGGCCGAGGCGTACACAGATACGCAGTATTTT. The encoded protein is CASSLARAEAYTDTQYF. The rearrangement links TRBV7-9 to TRBJ2-3; a weak D match, TRBD2 (5 bases). Germline assignment: CDR1 SEHNR and CDR2 FQNEAQ (reference sequence). The CDR3 is 17 amino acids. Between the trimmed V and J ends, which lost 0 bases and 2 bases, there was a span of 15 bases.

The chain couples TRBV7-8 to TRBJ1-1; perhaps TRBD1 as D (6 bases). CDR1 and CDR2 (germline): SGHVS, FQNEAQ. V dropped 5 bases and J dropped 3 bases, with 19 bases sitting between them. The length of the CDR3 is 16 residues. The CDR3 region is CASSKQGRGMDTEAFF. The CDR3 DNA sequence: TGTGCCAGCAGCAAACAGGGTCGGGGAATGGACACTGAAGCTTTCTTT.

This clonotype was seen at least ten times. The V call is TRBV12-3 or TRBV12-4, the J call TRBJ2-1, with D perhaps TRBD1 or TRBD2 (5 bases each). The V end lost 3 bases, the J end lost 9 bases, and 15 bases lay between the germline ends. CDR3 length: 14 amino acids. CDR3 bases: TGTGCCAGCAGTTTCCGGACTTTCCAGGGTGAGCAGTTCTTC. The encoded protein is CASSFRTFQGEQFF.